This T cell receptor beta chain was recorded in a study of Graves' ophthalmopathy and Graves' hyperthyroidism. Study in general: Stable hyperthyroidism denotes an absence of ophthalmopathy throughout 18 months of follow-up.

Hyperthyroidism cases were recent diagnoses of under 2 months' duration in people aged 18 to 65. Diagnosis used clinical symptoms, serum thyroxine, TRAb, thyroid ultrasound and orbital computed tomography. CDR3 length equals 11 residues. Germline V gene sequence: CDR1 SQVTM, CDR2 ANQGSEA. The V and J ends lost 5 bases and 6 bases respectively, with 11 bases between them. Study results and caveats: Distinction of ophthalmopathy from stable hyperthyroidism by a 13-signature model reached over 85% sensitivity and 70% to 83% specificity.

There are many counts of this clonotype. Its specificity is not known. RNA transcripts served as template for amplifying TCR beta CDR3 sequences. Second-round multiplex PCR came after a first-round RT-PCR that employed HTBI primers. TCRdb ran MiXCR on the multiplex PCR reads and lists one entry per CDR3 protein. The data show 1 million to 1.3 million distinct CDR3 sequences, 35% to 40% seen once. This TCR derives from an adult man with Graves' hyperthyroidism. The specimen was peripheral blood or thyroid tissue (not recorded which). This chain connects TRBV29-1 to TRBJ2-7; a weak D match, TRBD2 (5 bases). For the CDR3, the DNA is TGCAGCGTTAGCGGCTCCACCGAGCAGTACTTC. Protein product: CSVSGSTEQYF.